The entry below describes one T cell receptor (beta chain). This sample stems from a study of blood T cell repertoires in COVID-19. For the study at large: Sites in the United States, Italy and Spain provided acute and convalescent COVID-19 samples. T cells, B-cell-depleted T cells, or PBMCs supplied cDNA or gDNA.

Germline CDR1 is MNHNS and CDR2 is SASEGT. V gave up 3 bases and J gave up 3 bases, with 15 bases separating them. The CDR3 loop spans 15 amino acids. As processed by the authors: The authors estimated nucleated cell counts from reference gene primer amplification. Repertoires were generated with immunoSEQ multiplex PCR, while TCRdb's copy carries only in-frame clones and drops some. The DNA gave D and trimming, while V, J and clone size come from that table. The profile shows 60,000 to 75,000 clones, about 90% of them singletons. This rearrangement joins TRBV6-1 to TRBJ2-7; weak D call: TRBD1 (6 bases). The sample was peripheral blood. The clonotype originates from a woman aged 45-59 years with COVID-19, enrolled during active disease. The chain's CDR3 is CASSEGLGRGYEQYF. The CDR3 bases are TGTGCCAGCAGTGAGGGTTTGGGCAGGGGCTACGAGCAGTACTTC.